Listed here are 25 T cell receptor beta chains from one sample, sequenced in a study of T cell responses to AZD1222 COVID-19 vaccine. The protocol was immunoSEQ multiplex PCR, while the TCRdb copy is restricted to in-frame clones and leaves out a portion. Of fewer than 85,000 clones listed, 70% to 90% are singletons. The material was peripheral blood, obtained 28 days after the second AZD1222 dose. The receptors were gathered from an adult who received the AZD1222 COVID-19 vaccine.

This chain links TRBV11-3 with TRBJ2-1; D remains unclear. Deletions cut 0 bases from V and 5 bases from J, with 11 bases between. This CDR3 spans 15 amino acids. Germline CDR1 is SGHNT and CDR2 is YENEEA. Here the CDR3 reads CASSLDLESHNEQFF. CDR3 sequence (DNA): TGTGCCAGCAGCTTAGATCTAGAATCCCACAATGAGCAGTTCTTC.

This sequence joins TRBV18 and TRBJ1-3; D gene uncertain. The length of the CDR3 is 19 residues. Germline CDR1 is KGHSH and CDR2 is LQKENI. Trimming took off 3 bases at V and 0 bases at J, with 21 bases between the two ends. This CDR3 is CASSPFDFSSPLSGNTIYF. CDR3 sequence (DNA): TGTGCCAGCTCACCCTTCGACTTTTCTTCCCCCCTCTCTGGAAACACCATATATTTT.

The J gene is TRBJ1-6, the V gene TRBV6-5, with D unresolved. V dropped 0 bases and J dropped 8 bases, with 8 bases sitting between them. The CDR3 loop spans 14 amino acids. CDR1 is MNHEY, CDR2 SVGAGI, per germline. CDR3 amino acids: CASSYSRGDSPLHF. The CDR3 coding sequence is TGTGCCAGCAGTTACTCACGGGGAGATTCACCCCTCCACTTT.

The chain links TRBV19 to TRBJ1-5; 7 bases map to TRBD1. The CDR3 spans 14 residues. J lost 3 bases, V lost 5 bases, and 4 bases had no gene match. CDR1 and CDR2 (germline): LNHDA, SQIVND (reference sequence). The CDR3 reads CASSSGTVNQPQHF. CDR3 nucleotides: TGTGCCAGTAGTTCCGGGACAGTCAATCAGCCCCAGCATTTT.

This clone was found once. This chain's CDR3 is CASSLSQDRASPLHF. The DNA for the CDR3 is TGTGCCAGCAGTTTATCACAGGACAGGGCCTCACCCCTCCACTTT. The chain is built from TRBV27 and TRBJ1-6, with 8 nucleotides matching TRBD1. The germline V gene encodes CDR1 MNHEY and CDR2 SMNVEV (reference sequence). J gave up 10 bases and V 0 bases, and 5 bases lay outside the gene matches. The CDR3 sequence is 15 residues long.

The J gene is TRBJ1-1, the V gene TRBV19, with a weak D call TRBD1 (6 bases). CDR1 and CDR2 (germline): LNHDA, SQIVND (reference sequence). This CDR3 region has 13 residues. V was cut by 7 bases and J by 5 bases, with 14 bases left in between. The DNA for the CDR3 is TGTGCCAGTATGGGGGGCTACCGTACTGAAGCTTTCTTT. It translates to CASMGGYRTEAFF.

This chain uses TRBV10-2 with TRBJ2-7; D is unclear. CDR3 length: 14 amino acids. V was trimmed by 4 bases and J by 4 bases, leaving 14 bases between them. Germline V gene sequence: CDR1 WSHSY, CDR2 SAAADI. The CDR3 nucleotides read TGCGCCAGCAGTGGGTTAGACCCCCCTTACGAGCAGTACTTC. It translates to CASSGLDPPYEQYF.

The rearrangement links TRBV4-3 to TRBJ1-4; tentatively, D is TRBD1 (6 bases). Germline V gene lookup returns CDR1 LGHNA and CDR2 YSLEER. The V gene lost 0 bases and the J gene lost 1 base, with 9 bases spanning the gap. The CDR3 contains 16 residues. The CDR3 reads CASSQEPRGTNEKLFF. The CDR3 DNA follows: TGCGCCAGCAGCCAAGAACCCAGGGGAACTAATGAAAAACTGTTTTTT.

The chain couples TRBV30 to TRBJ2-7; 9 bases line up with TRBD2. This CDR3 contains 15 residues. Germline CDR1 GTSNPN, CDR2 SVGIG (reference sequence). The ends lost 2 bases at V and 6 bases at J; junction bases unmatched: 11. This CDR3 is CAWSSRGAGGTEQYF. CDR3 in DNA: TGTGCCTGGAGTTCCAGGGGAGCGGGAGGTACCGAGCAGTACTTC.

This clone has a single count. The chain uses TRBV10-3 and TRBJ2-3, with TRBD2 as a possible D gene (6 bases). The CDR3 totals 14 residues. The germline gives CDR1 ENHRY, CDR2 SYGVKD. The V gene lost 6 bases and the J gene lost 6 bases, with 16 bases spanning the gap. CDR3: CAISRDSLVDTQYF. The CDR3 DNA reads TGTGCCATCAGCCGGGACTCCCTAGTTGATACGCAGTATTTT.

V usage is TRBV7-9 and J usage is TRBJ2-3; 7 nucleotides match TRBD2. V was pared by 6 bases and J by 2 bases, with 8 bases of the junction left unmatched. In germline, CDR1 is SEHNR, CDR2 FQNEAQ (reference sequence). The CDR3 has 15 residues. As DNA, the CDR3 is TGTGCCAGCAGGAACGGGGGGTCTTACACAGATACGCAGTATTTT. It is translated as CASRNGGSYTDTQYF. The whole variable domain, filled in from reference TRBV7-9 and TRBJ2-3, reads DTGVSQNPRHKITKRGQNVTFRCDPISEHNRLYWYRQTLGQGPEFLTYFQNEAQLEKSRLLSDRFSAERPKGSFSTLEIQRTEQGDSAMYLCASRNGGSYTDTQYFGPGTRLTVL.

As for this clone: At one end the junction does not follow the germline gene, possibly because of a read error. The rearrangement links TRBV27 to TRBJ1-5; D not resolved. Germline V gene sequence: CDR1 MNHEY, CDR2 SMNVEV (reference sequence). There are 13 residues in the CDR3. CDR3 sequence reads: CASRLYSNQPQHF. The CDR3 region has the DNA TGTGCCAGCAGATTATATAGCAATCAGCCCCAGCATTTT.

This clone came up a few times. This chain links TRBV28 with TRBJ1-2; 11 bases align to TRBD1. Trimming at V came to 5 bases and at J to 5 bases, leaving 7 bases not matched to a gene. Per germline, CDR1 MDHEN and CDR2 SYDVKM. The CDR3 extends over 15 amino acids. The CDR3 reads CASSPTGQGAYGYTF. In DNA form, the CDR3 reads TGTGCCAGCAGTCCAACTGGACAGGGGGCTTATGGCTACACCTTC.

The chain carries TRBV4-3 and TRBJ2-1, with 12 bases that match TRBD2. The CDR3 has 17 residues. Germline V gene sequence: CDR1 LGHNA, CDR2 YSLEER. Trimming cost V 0 bases and J 9 bases; bases outside gene matches: 9. In nucleotides, the CDR3 is TGCGCCAGCAGCCAAGATACCCCGCTAGCGGGAGGGATTGAGCAGTTCTTC. Translation gives CASSQDTPLAGGIEQFF.

The genes are TRBV6-5 and TRBJ1-1; 7 positions match TRBD1. This CDR3 comprises 14 residues. Trimming took 6 bases from V and 2 from J; bases not matched to a gene: 6. CDR1 and CDR2 (germline): MNHEY, SVGAGI. The CDR3 sequence is CASRAGGINTEAFF. DNA for the CDR3: TGTGCCAGCAGGGCAGGGGGGATCAACACTGAAGCTTTCTTT.

V usage is TRBV10-2 and J usage is TRBJ2-1; 11 nucleotides align to TRBD2. The V gene end was trimmed by 0 bases and the J gene end by 7 bases; junction bases not matched to a gene: 5. Looked up from germline, CDR1 is WSHSY and CDR2 is SAAADI. The CDR3 is 16 amino acids. CDR3 sequence (DNA): TGCGCCAGCAGTGAGTCTGTACTAGCGGGAGTAAATGAGCAGTTCTTC. Protein product: CASSESVLAGVNEQFF.

The gene calls are TRBV6-7 and TRBJ2-1; 8 nucleotides agree with TRBD1. TRBV6-7 is an ORF for which the function is uncertain. V shed 6 bases and J 6 bases; nucleotides not matched to a gene: 4. CDR3 size: 13 residues. CDR3 nucleotide sequence: TGTGCCAGCAGATCAACAGGGGGCAATGAGCAGTTCTTC. Translation: CASRSTGGNEQFF.

V usage is TRBV6-5 and J usage is TRBJ1-2; TRBD1 matches 9 bases. The junction had 7 bases not matched to a gene; V was cut back by 6 bases and J by 8 bases. The CDR3 contains 13 residues. The germline CDR1 and CDR2 sequences are MNHEY and SVGAGI. CDR3 coding DNA: TGTGCCAGCAGCATCCGGACAGGGGAAGGCTACACCTTC. Residues: CASSIRTGEGYTF.

This rearrangement joins TRBV11-1 to TRBJ2-1, with 9 bases lining up with TRBD1. There are 16 residues in the CDR3. Losses at the gene ends were 5 bases for V and 6 bases for J; bases not matched to a gene: 11. The germline V gene encodes CDR1 SGHAT and CDR2 FQDESV (reference sequence). CDR3 in DNA: TGTGCCAGCAGCCAACACCGGGACAGGGCGTTCAATGAGCAGTTCTTC. Translating it yields CASSQHRDRAFNEQFF.

The V and J genes are TRBV7-8 and TRBJ2-4, with D perhaps TRBD1 or TRBD2 (5 bases each). There are 16 residues in the CDR3. Germline V gene lookup returns CDR1 SGHVS and CDR2 FQNEAQ. Trimming shortened V by 0 bases and J by 1 base, and 10 bases separated the two germline ends. The CDR3 sequence is CASSLAPWGAKNIQYF. The DNA for the CDR3 is TGTGCCAGCAGCTTAGCGCCCTGGGGGGCCAAAAACATTCAGTACTTC.

The CDR3 here is CASSSAANYGYTF. The CDR3, as DNA: TGTGCCAGCAGTTCGGCAGCAAACTATGGCTACACCTTC. V gene TRBV6-6 combines with J gene TRBJ1-2; no reliable D call. The length of the CDR3 is 13 residues. Trimming took off 4 bases at V and 2 bases at J, with 8 bases between the two ends. From germline, CDR1 is MNHNY and CDR2 SVGAGI (reference sequence).

The chain is built from TRBV9 and TRBJ2-5, with 10 nucleotides matching TRBD2. Losses at the gene ends were 4 bases for V and 2 bases for J; bases not matched to a gene: 8. CDR1 is SGDLS and CDR2 is YYNGEE in the germline V gene. CDR3 length equals 16 residues. DNA for the CDR3: TGTGCCAGCAGCACCCCCGGGACTAGCGATCAAGAGACCCAGTACTTC. Protein sequence: CASSTPGTSDQETQYF.

The CDR3 protein is CASSKGQGMRDAEAFF. DNA of the CDR3: TGCGCCAGCAGTAAGGGACAGGGGATGCGCGACGCTGAAGCTTTCTTT. This chain uses TRBV23-1 with TRBJ1-1; 10 bases match TRBD1. TRBV23-1 belongs to the ORF category, with a function that is uncertain. CDR3 size: 16 residues. V was clipped by 5 bases and J by 6 bases; unmatched bases: 12.

This clone was detected only once. V usage is TRBV11-2 and J usage is TRBJ1-1; D remains ambiguous. The ends were cut back, 4 bases at V and 3 bases at J, with 6 bases in the middle. CDR3 size: 12 residues. CDR1 and CDR2 from the germline V gene are SGHAT and FQNNGV. This CDR3 reads CASSSGDTEAFF. The CDR3 nucleotides read TGTGCCAGCAGCTCGGGAGACACTGAAGCTTTCTTT.

In its sample, this clone was seen once. V usage is TRBV25-1 and J usage is TRBJ2-2; TRBD2 matches at 8 bases. CDR3 length: 16 residues. Germline CDR1 and CDR2: MGHDK and SYGVNS. Trimming at V came to 7 bases and at J to 6 bases, leaving 13 bases not matched to a gene. This CDR3 reads CASTSRGLEEPGELFF. As DNA, the CDR3 is TGTGCCAGCACGAGTAGGGGACTAGAAGAGCCCGGGGAGCTGTTTTTT.